Sequencing of this T cell receptor beta chain was carried out in a study of early T cells in non-severe SARS-CoV-2 infection. Study as a whole: Investigators sequenced bulk RNA drawn from unsorted whole blood, and chains remained unpaired. The study, taken as a whole, reports: The VDJdb matching leaned toward anti-spike CD8 responses and overlooked private and CD4 specificities.

This clonotype was counted many times. Its antigen is as yet unknown. The CDR3 length is 15 residues. Trimming removed 3 bases at V and 1 base at J, with 12 bases between. Germline loops: CDR1 SGHVS, CDR2 FNYEAQ. MiXCR was run by TCRdb on the 5' RACE reads, yielding one entry per CDR3 protein. The table lists some 87,000 distinct CDR3 sequences, around 13% of them singletons. V and J are TRBV7-6 and TRBJ1-1; weak D call: TRBD1 (6 bases). This TCR was sampled from an adult who was a healthcare worker with PCR-confirmed SARS-CoV-2 infection or an uninfected control (not recorded which). The sequenced material came from whole blood. Here the CDR3 reads CASSFMAGANTEAFF. DNA for the CDR3: TGTGCCAGCAGCTTCATGGCAGGGGCGAACACTGAAGCTTTCTTT.